Below, one T cell receptor (beta chain) is given with its context. The antigen is undetermined. The data originate from a study of blood T cells in healthy people across ages. Study conclusions and caveats: With unsorted PBMCs, a conclusive comparison of naive versus antigen-experienced cells was not possible. When set beside aged donors, long-lived donors presented more naive CD4+ cells and higher diversity.

Germline assignment: CDR1 SGHRS and CDR2 YFSETQ. V lost 1 base, J lost 7 bases, and 8 bases lay in between. The CDR3 is 13 residues long. Sample-barcoded 5' priming and a J-beta primer mix drove a second PCR of roughly 7 to 11 cycles. TCRdb reprocessed the 5' RACE reads with MiXCR, giving one entry per CDR3 protein. The sample lists roughly 1,500,000 distinct CDR3 sequences, about 31% seen once, with roughly 12% in the top ten. The people who gave samples were healthy Caucasians from Russia, aged roughly 6 to 100. This receptor was obtained from a woman aged 25 to 39 in good health. The V and J genes are TRBV5-1 and TRBJ2-2, with a weak D call TRBD1 (5 bases). Material: blood. The CDR3 DNA sequence: TGCGCCAGCAGCTTGTTTCAGGGCGGGGAGCTGTTTTTT. Translation gives CASSLFQGGELFF.